This TCR beta chain was observed in a study of T cells after yellow fever vaccination. TCRdb recomputed calls from the 5' RACE reads with MiXCR, one row per CDR3 protein. The data contain about 350,000 distinct CDR3 sequences, approximately 8% of them singletons. Per the germline V gene, CDR1 is SGHRS and CDR2 is YFSETQ. The J segment lost 2 bases and the V segment lost 3 bases, leaving 5 bases of the junction unmatched. The CDR3 contains 15 residues. This clonotype was detected many times. The origin of this receptor is a young man who received the YFV17D yellow fever vaccine. Sample: PBMCs, taken around 45 days after the first yellow fever vaccination. The chain uses TRBV5-1 and TRBJ2-3; TRBD2 matches at 8 bases. CDR3 DNA: TGCGCCAGCAGCTATAGCGGGGCCCCCACAGATACGCAGTATTTT. Amino acids: CASSYSGAPTDTQYF.